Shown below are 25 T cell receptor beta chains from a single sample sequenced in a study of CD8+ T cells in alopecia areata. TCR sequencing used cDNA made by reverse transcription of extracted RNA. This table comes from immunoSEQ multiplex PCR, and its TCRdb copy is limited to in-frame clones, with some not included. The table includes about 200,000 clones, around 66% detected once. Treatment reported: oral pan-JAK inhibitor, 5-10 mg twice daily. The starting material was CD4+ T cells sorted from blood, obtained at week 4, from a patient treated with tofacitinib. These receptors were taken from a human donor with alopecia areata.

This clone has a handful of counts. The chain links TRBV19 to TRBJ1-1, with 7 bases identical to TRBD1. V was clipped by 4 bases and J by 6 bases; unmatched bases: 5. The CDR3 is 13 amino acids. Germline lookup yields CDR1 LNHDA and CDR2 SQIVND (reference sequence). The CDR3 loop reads CASSTQGGPEAFF. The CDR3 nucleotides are TGTGCCAGTAGTACTCAGGGGGGCCCTGAAGCTTTCTTT.

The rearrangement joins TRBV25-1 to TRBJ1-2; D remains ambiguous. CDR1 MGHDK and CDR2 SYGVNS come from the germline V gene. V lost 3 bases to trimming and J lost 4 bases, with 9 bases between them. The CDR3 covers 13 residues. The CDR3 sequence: CASSDRELYGYTF. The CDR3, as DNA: TGTGCCAGCAGTGACAGAGAGCTCTATGGCTACACCTTC.

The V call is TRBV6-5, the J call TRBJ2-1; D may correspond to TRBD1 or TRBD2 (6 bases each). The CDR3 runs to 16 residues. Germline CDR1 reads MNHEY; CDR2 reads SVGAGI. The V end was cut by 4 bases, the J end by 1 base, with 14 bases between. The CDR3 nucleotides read TGTGCCAGCAGTTCCGAAGGGGGACTTTCCTACAATGAGCAGTTCTTC. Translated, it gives CASSSEGGLSYNEQFF.

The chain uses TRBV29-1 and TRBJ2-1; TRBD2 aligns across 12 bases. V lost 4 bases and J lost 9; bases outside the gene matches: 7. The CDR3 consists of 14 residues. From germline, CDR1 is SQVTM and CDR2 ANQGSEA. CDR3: CSVGRTSGVGEQFF. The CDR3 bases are TGCAGCGTTGGAAGGACTAGCGGGGTTGGTGAGCAGTTCTTC.

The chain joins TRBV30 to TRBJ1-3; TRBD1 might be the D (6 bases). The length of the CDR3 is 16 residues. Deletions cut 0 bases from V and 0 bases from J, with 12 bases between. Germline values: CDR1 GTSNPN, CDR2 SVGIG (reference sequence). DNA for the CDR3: TGTGCCTGGAGTGTACAGGGACTGAGCTCTGGAAACACCATATATTTT. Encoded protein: CAWSVQGLSSGNTIYF. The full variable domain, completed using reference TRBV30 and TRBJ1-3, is SQTIHQWPATLVQPVGSPLSLECTVEGTSNPNLYWYRQAAGRGLQLLFYSVGIGQISSEVPQNLSASRPQDRQFILSSKKLLLSDSGFYLCAWSVQGLSSGNTIYFGEGSWLTVV.

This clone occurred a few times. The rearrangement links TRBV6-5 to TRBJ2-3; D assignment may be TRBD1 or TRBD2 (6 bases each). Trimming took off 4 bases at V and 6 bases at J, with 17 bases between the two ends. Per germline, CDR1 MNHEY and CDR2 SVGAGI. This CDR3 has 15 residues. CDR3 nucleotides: TGTGCCAGCAGTTCTCGATCGGGGGCTTCGGATACGCAGTATTTT. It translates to CASSSRSGASDTQYF.

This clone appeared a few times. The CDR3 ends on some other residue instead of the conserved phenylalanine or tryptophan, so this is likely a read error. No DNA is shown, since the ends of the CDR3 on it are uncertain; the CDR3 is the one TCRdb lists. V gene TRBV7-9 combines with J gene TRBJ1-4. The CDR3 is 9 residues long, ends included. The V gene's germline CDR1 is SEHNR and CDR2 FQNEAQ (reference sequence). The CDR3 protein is CASSLPAGV.

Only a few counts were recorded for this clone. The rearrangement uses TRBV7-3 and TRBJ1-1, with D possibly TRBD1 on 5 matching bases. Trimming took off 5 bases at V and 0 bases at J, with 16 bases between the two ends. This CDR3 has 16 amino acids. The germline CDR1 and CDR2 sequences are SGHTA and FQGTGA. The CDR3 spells CASSPWGRLMNTEAFF. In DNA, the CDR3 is TGTGCCAGCAGCCCCTGGGGACGGCTTATGAACACTGAAGCTTTCTTT.

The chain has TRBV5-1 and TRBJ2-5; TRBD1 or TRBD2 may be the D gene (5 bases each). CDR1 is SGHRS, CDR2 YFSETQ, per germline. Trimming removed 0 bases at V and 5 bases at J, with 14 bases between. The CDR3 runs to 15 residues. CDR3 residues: CASSLAGEGTETQYF. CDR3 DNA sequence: TGCGCCAGCAGCTTGGCCGGCGAGGGGACCGAGACCCAGTACTTC.

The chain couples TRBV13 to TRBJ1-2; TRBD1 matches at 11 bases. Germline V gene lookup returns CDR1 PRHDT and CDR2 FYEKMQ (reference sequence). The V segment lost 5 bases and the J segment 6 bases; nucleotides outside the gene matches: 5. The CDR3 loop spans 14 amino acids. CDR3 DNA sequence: TGTGCCAGCAGCCGTAGGGACAGGGGGAATGGCTACACCTTC. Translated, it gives CASSRRDRGNGYTF.

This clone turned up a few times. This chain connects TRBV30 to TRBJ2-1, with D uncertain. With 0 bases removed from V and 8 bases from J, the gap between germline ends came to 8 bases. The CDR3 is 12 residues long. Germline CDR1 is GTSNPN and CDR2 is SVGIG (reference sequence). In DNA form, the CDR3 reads TGTGCCTGGAGTGTACTTCGGTATGAGCAGTTCTTC. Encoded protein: CAWSVLRYEQFF.

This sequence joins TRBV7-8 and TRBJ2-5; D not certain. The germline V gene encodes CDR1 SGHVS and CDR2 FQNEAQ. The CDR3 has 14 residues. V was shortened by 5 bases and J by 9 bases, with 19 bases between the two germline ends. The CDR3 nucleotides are TGTGCCAGCAGCCTCTCCCAACTCCAATCGGCCCAGTACTTC. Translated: CASSLSQLQSAQYF.

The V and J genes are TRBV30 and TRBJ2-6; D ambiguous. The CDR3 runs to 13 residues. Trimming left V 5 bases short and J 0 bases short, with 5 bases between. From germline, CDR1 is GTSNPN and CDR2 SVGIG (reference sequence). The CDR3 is CAWSASGANVLTF. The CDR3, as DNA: TGTGCCTGGTCCGCCTCTGGGGCCAACGTCCTGACTTTC.

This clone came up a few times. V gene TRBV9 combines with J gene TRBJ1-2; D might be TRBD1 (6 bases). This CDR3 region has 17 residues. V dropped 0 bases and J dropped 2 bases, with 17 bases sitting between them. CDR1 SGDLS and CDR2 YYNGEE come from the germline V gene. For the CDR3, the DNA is TGTGCCAGCAGCGTAGGCCCCACGGGACAAGGAAACTATGGCTACACCTTC. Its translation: CASSVGPTGQGNYGYTF.

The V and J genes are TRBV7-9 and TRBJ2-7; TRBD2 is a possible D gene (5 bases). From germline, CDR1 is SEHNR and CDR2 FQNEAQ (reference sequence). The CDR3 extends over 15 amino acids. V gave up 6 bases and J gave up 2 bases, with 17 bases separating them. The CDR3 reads CASSVRGMLAYEQYF. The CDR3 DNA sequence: TGTGCCAGCAGTGTTCGGGGTATGTTGGCCTACGAGCAGTACTTC.

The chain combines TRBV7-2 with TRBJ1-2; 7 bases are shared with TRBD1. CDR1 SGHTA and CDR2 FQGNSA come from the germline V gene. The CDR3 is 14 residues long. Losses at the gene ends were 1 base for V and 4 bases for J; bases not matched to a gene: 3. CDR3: CASSLEGASYGYTF. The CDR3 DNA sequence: TGTGCCAGCAGCTTAGAGGGGGCAAGCTATGGCTACACCTTC.

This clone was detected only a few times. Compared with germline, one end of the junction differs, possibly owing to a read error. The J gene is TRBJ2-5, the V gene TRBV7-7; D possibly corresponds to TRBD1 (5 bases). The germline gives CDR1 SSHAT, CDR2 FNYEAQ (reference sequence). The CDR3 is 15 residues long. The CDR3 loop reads CASRPAGSPQETQYF. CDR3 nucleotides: TGTGCTAGCAGGCCGGCAGGGTCGCCCCAAGAGACCCAGTACTTC.

The CDR3 is CASSSAAWGHEQYF. The CDR3, as DNA: TGTGCCAGCAGTTCGGCCGCCTGGGGCCACGAGCAGTACTTC. The chain recombines TRBV6-5 with TRBJ2-7; possibly TRBD1 for D (5 bases). CDR1 and CDR2 (germline): MNHEY, SVGAGI. The CDR3 spans 14 residues. V was cut by 4 bases and J by 5 bases, with 15 bases left in between.

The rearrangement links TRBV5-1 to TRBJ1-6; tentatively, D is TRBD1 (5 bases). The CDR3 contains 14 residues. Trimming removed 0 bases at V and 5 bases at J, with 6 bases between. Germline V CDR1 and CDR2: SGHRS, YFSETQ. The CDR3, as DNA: TGCGCCAGCAGCTTGGGACAGAATAATTCACCCCTCCACTTT. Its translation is CASSLGQNNSPLHF. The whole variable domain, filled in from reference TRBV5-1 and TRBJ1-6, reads KAGVTQTPRYLIKTRGQQVTLSCSPISGHRSVSWYQQTPGQGLQFLFEYFSETQRNKGNFPGRFSGRQFSNSRSEMNVSTLELGDSALYLCASSLGQNNSPLHFGNGTRLTVT.

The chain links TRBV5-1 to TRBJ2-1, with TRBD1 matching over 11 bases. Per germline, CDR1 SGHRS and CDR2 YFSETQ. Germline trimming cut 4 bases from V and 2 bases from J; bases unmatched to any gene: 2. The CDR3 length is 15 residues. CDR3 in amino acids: CASSKGQGAYNEQFF. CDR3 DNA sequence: TGCGCCAGCAGCAAGGGACAGGGGGCCTACAATGAGCAGTTCTTC.

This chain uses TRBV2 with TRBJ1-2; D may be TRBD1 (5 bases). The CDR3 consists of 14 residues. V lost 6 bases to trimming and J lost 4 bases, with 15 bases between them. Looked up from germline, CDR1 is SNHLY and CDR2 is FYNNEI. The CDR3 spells CASSQTEGLYGYTF. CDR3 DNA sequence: TGTGCCAGCAGCCAGACGGAGGGGCTCTATGGCTACACCTTC.

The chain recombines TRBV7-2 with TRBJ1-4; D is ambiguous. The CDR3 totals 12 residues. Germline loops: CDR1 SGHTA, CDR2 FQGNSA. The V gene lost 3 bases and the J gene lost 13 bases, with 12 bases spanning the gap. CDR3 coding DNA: TGTGCCAGCAGCTTTATCCAGGAGGGACTGTTTTTT. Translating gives CASSFIQEGLFF. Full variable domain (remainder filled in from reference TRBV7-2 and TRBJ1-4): GAGVSQSPSNKVTEKGKDVELRCDPISGHTALYWYRQSLGQGLEFLIYFQGNSAPDKSGLPSDRFSAERTGGSVSTLTIQRTQQEDSAVYLCASSFIQEGLFFGSGTQLSVL.

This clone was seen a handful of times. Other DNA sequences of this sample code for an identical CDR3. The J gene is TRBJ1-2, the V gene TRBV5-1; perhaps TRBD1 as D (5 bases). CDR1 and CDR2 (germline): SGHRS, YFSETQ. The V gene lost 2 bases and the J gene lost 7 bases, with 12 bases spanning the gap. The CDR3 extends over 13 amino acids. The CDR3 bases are TGCGCCAGCAGCTTCGGCCAGGGAGGTGGCTACACCTTC. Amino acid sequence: CASSFGQGGGYTF.

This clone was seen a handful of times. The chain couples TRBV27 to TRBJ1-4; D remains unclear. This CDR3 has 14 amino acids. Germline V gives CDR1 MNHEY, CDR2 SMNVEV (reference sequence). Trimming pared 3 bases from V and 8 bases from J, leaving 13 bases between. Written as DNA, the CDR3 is TGTGCCAGCAGTTTGAGATCGTACCCCGAAAAACTGTTTTTT. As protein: CASSLRSYPEKLFF.

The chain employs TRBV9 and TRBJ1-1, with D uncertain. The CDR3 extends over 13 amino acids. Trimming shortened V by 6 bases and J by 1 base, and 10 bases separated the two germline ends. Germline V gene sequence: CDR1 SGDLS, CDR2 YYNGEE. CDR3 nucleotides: TGTGCCAGCACCGCAATAACGAACACTGAAGCTTTCTTT. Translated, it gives CASTAITNTEAFF.